The T cell receptor (beta chain) described here comes from a study of early stage breast cancer tumors. Study background: About 80% of the 16 invasive tumors were ER+, PR+ and HER2-. Study-level points and caveats: Most shared enriched TCRB sequences were commonly generated ones. In about 90% of the 16 patients, blood comparison separated tumor from normal breast.

This clone was found a few times. Its antigen is currently unknown. The CDR3 loop spans 13 amino acids. Trimming stripped 0 bases from V and 3 bases from J, with 7 bases between. The germline V gene encodes CDR1 SGHNT and CDR2 YYREEE (reference sequence). Generated by immunoSEQ multiplex PCR, the TCRdb table keeps only in-frame clones and is missing some. This sample has nearly 70,000 clones, with less than 90% found just once. The rearrangement joins TRBV5-4 to TRBJ2-7; D unclear. Sequenced material: blood. The clonotype was recovered from a person aged 35 to 50 with breast cancer. Here the CDR3 DNA reads TGTGCCAGCAGCTTGGGACCAAACTACGAGCAGTACTTC. It specifies CASSLGPNYEQYF.